The 19 T cell receptor beta chains below come from one sample, sequenced in a study of shared clonotypes between healthy human individuals. Only in-frame clones appear in the TCRdb table, and some are missing; sequencing was by immunoSEQ multiplex PCR. The sample lists more than 2,000,000 clones, approximately 93% occurring once. The specimen sequenced was naive CD4+ T cells from PBMCs. Subset noted: CD45RA+ positively selected. The receptors derive from a man between 18 and 29 years old in good health. Some clones in this sample may be carry-over from other donors' samples.

The V call is TRBV19, the J call TRBJ2-6; D not certain. Germline V CDR1 and CDR2: LNHDA, SQIVND (reference sequence). V was trimmed by 10 bases and J by 1 base, leaving 14 bases between them. The CDR3 sequence is 15 residues long. The CDR3 coding sequence is TGTGCCACCAACCCCGGTTCGTCTGGGGCCAACGTCCTGACTTTC. Its translation: CATNPGSSGANVLTF.

The V gene is TRBV7-3, the J gene TRBJ2-3; D is possibly TRBD1 (6 bases). Germline CDR1 reads SGHTA; CDR2 reads FQGTGA. The CDR3 has 16 residues. V shed 0 bases and J shed 2 bases, with 12 bases lying between them. CDR3 sequence: CASSLTGTPTTDTQYF. CDR3 bases: TGTGCCAGCAGCTTAACCGGGACACCCACCACAGATACGCAGTATTTT.

The J gene is TRBJ1-1, the V gene TRBV6-4, with unresolved D. This CDR3 region has 11 residues. CDR1 and CDR2 from the germline V gene are MRHNA and SNTAGT. Trimming removed 8 bases from V and 1 base from J, with 5 bases in between. CDR3 in amino acids: CASRQNTEAFF. DNA of the CDR3: TGTGCCAGCCGCCAGAACACTGAAGCTTTCTTT.

The J gene is TRBJ1-2, the V gene TRBV7-3; TRBD1 aligns across 10 bases. Losses at the gene ends were 3 bases for V and 8 bases for J; bases not matched to a gene: 12. In germline, CDR1 is SGHTA, CDR2 FQGTGA. CDR3 size: 16 residues. The CDR3 sequence is CASSFSPGTGAYGYTF. In nucleotides, the CDR3 is TGTGCCAGCAGCTTCTCTCCCGGGACAGGGGCTTACGGCTACACCTTC.

The genes are TRBV5-1 and TRBJ2-7; 11 nucleotides line up with TRBD2. V lost 3 bases, J lost 0 bases, and 8 bases stayed unmatched. CDR1 is SGHRS, CDR2 YFSETQ, per germline. The CDR3 sequence is 17 residues long. CDR3 amino acids: CASSSGTSGGSSYEQYF. CDR3 in DNA: TGCGCCAGCAGCTCCGGGACTAGCGGAGGAAGCTCCTACGAGCAGTACTTC. Together with reference TRBV5-1 and TRBJ2-7, the CDR3 gives the full variable domain: KAGVTQTPRYLIKTRGQQVTLSCSPISGHRSVSWYQQTPGQGLQFLFEYFSETQRNKGNFPGRFSGRQFSNSRSEMNVSTLELGDSALYLCASSSGTSGGSSYEQYFGPGTRLTVT.

The table lists this clone with a count of one. The chain couples TRBV30 to TRBJ1-4; TRBD1 agrees at 7 bases. The germline CDR1 and CDR2 sequences are GTSNPN and SVGIG (reference sequence). The CDR3 totals 15 residues. V lost 3 bases, J lost 5 bases, and 9 bases stayed unmatched. The CDR3 DNA sequence: TGTGCCTGGAGCTTCGGACAGGCCCTGAATGAAAAACTGTTTTTT. Residues: CAWSFGQALNEKLFF. The whole variable domain, filled in from reference TRBV30 and TRBJ1-4, reads SQTIHQWPATLVQPVGSPLSLECTVEGTSNPNLYWYRQAAGRGLQLLFYSVGIGQISSEVPQNLSASRPQDRQFILSSKKLLLSDSGFYLCAWSFGQALNEKLFFGSGTQLSVL.

This chain links TRBV5-1 with TRBJ1-2; D possibly corresponds to TRBD1 (5 bases). The V gene's germline CDR1 is SGHRS and CDR2 YFSETQ. V gave up 0 bases and J gave up 5 bases, with 14 bases separating them. This CDR3 region has 15 residues. This chain's CDR3 is CASSLDITGYYGYTF. CDR3 DNA: TGCGCCAGCAGCTTGGATATCACAGGATATTATGGCTACACCTTC.

The rearrangement uses TRBV7-3 and TRBJ2-1; 10 positions match TRBD1. The CDR3 has 15 residues. J was trimmed by 8 bases and V by 5 bases; bases with no gene match: 9. Germline loops: CDR1 SGHTA, CDR2 FQGTGA. The CDR3 DNA sequence: TGTGCCAGCAGCCCCGAGACAGGGGGCTGGGATGAGCAGTTCTTC. This codes for CASSPETGGWDEQFF.

This chain joins TRBV6-5 and TRBJ1-1; D unclear. V was clipped by 7 bases and J by 0 bases, with 9 bases between them. From germline, CDR1 is MNHEY and CDR2 SVGAGI. The CDR3 is 13 amino acids. CDR3 residues: CASTKIMNTEAFF. CDR3 DNA sequence: TGTGCCAGCACGAAGATAATGAACACTGAAGCTTTCTTT.

CDR3 sequence reads: CATSRRTGLYQPQHF. In DNA, the CDR3 is TGTGCCACCAGCAGACGGACAGGGTTGTATCAGCCCCAGCATTTT. The rearrangement joins TRBV15 to TRBJ1-5, with 8 bases fitting TRBD1. V shed 2 bases and J 5 bases; nucleotides not matched to a gene: 5. CDR1 and CDR2 (germline): LNHNV, YYDKDF (reference sequence). The CDR3 spans 15 residues.

The rearrangement joins TRBV5-5 to TRBJ1-1; D not certain. This CDR3 has 13 residues. V was cut by 4 bases and J by 4 bases, with 11 bases left in between. From germline, CDR1 is SGHKS and CDR2 YYEKEE (reference sequence). The DNA for the CDR3 is TGTGCCAGCAGCCAATCCCCGGGCACTGAAGCTTTCTTT. This encodes CASSQSPGTEAFF. Full variable domain (missing parts from reference TRBV5-5 and TRBJ1-1): DAGVTQSPTHLIKTRGQQVTLRCSPISGHKSVSWYQQVLGQGPQFIFQYYEKEERGRGNFPDRFSARQFPNYSSELNVNALLLGDSALYLCASSQSPGTEAFFGQGTRLTVV.

This clone showed up just once. The chain links TRBV5-4 to TRBJ2-7, with 7 bases aligning to TRBD1. The CDR3 is 15 residues long. Trimming at V came to 3 bases and at J to 1 base, leaving 7 bases not matched to a gene. Looked up from germline, CDR1 is SGHNT and CDR2 is YYREEE (reference sequence). The CDR3 sequence: CASSSRQQGSYEQYF. The CDR3 bases are TGTGCCAGCAGCTCCCGCCAACAGGGGTCCTACGAGCAGTACTTC. Filled out from reference TRBV5-4 and TRBJ2-7, the complete variable domain reads ETGVTQSPTHLIKTRGQQVTLRCSSQSGHNTVSWYQQALGQGPQFIFQYYREEENGRGNFPPRFSGLQFPNYSSELNVNALELDDSALYLCASSSRQQGSYEQYFGPGTRLTVT.

This chain uses TRBV7-9 with TRBJ1-2, with 8 bases lining up with TRBD1. Germline CDR1 is SEHNR and CDR2 is FQNEAQ (reference sequence). J was trimmed by 2 bases and V by 2 bases; bases with no gene match: 4. This CDR3 has 15 residues. CDR3 sequence reads: CASSLRQGLNYGYTF. The CDR3 DNA is TGTGCCAGCAGCTTAAGACAGGGGCTGAACTATGGCTACACCTTC.

A note on this clone: Other DNA sequences in this sample translate to the same CDR3. This chain joins TRBV7-9 and TRBJ1-3, with D perhaps TRBD1 (5 bases). V shed 0 bases and J shed 0 bases, with 6 bases lying between them. Per germline, CDR1 SEHNR and CDR2 FQNEAQ (reference sequence). There are 15 residues in the CDR3. DNA for the CDR3: TGTGCCAGCAGCTTAGCGGGGGGCTCTGGAAACACCATATATTTT. Translated, it gives CASSLAGGSGNTIYF.

CDR3 sequence reads: CASGGGPRTTGELFF. The CDR3 DNA is TGTGCCAGTGGAGGGGGGCCCCGCACCACCGGGGAGCTGTTTTTT. The chain uses TRBV7-3 and TRBJ2-2, with D perhaps given as TRBD1 or TRBD2 (6 bases each). The CDR3 runs 15 residues. Trimming removed 9 bases from V and 4 bases from J, with 18 bases in between. Germline V gives CDR1 SGHTA, CDR2 FQGTGA.

V gene TRBV7-2 combines with J gene TRBJ2-7; 7 bases align to TRBD2. The CDR3 covers 15 residues. The V gene end was trimmed by 5 bases and the J gene end by 4 bases; junction bases not matched to a gene: 11. The germline V gene has CDR1 SGHTA and CDR2 FQGNSA. For the CDR3, the DNA is TGTGCCAGCAGCCGGATTGGGCAGGGAGGGTACGAGCAGTACTTC. It encodes CASSRIGQGGYEQYF.

The chain employs TRBV6-5 and TRBJ1-1; 8 bases are a match to TRBD1. The V and J ends lost 6 bases and 10 bases, in that order; junction bases with no gene match: 7. In germline, CDR1 is MNHEY, CDR2 SVGAGI. There are 12 residues in the CDR3. The CDR3 DNA reads as TGTGCCAGCAGGGACCAGGGGGCGCGAGCTTTCTTT. Encoded protein: CASRDQGARAFF.

This sequence joins TRBV28 and TRBJ1-2; D might be TRBD1 (6 bases). V was clipped by 1 base and J by 8 bases, with 17 bases between them. The V gene's germline CDR1 is MDHEN and CDR2 SYDVKM. The CDR3 has 15 residues. Here the CDR3 DNA reads TGTGCCAGCAGTTTATACCCCCCGGGGGCGCGAGGCTACACCTTC. The encoded protein is CASSLYPPGARGYTF.

This clone was counted once. V and J are TRBV6-5 and TRBJ1-5; D gene uncertain. Trimming shortened V by 0 bases and J by 2 bases, and 8 bases separated the two germline ends. The CDR3 is 15 amino acids. CDR1 is MNHEY, CDR2 SVGAGI, per germline. The CDR3 nucleotides are TGTGCCAGCAGTTACTCGGCCCGGGGCAATCAGCCCCAGCATTTT. This translates into CASSYSARGNQPQHF.